Following are 24 T cell receptor beta chains from one sample sequenced in a study of blood T cell repertoires in COVID-19. The assay was immunoSEQ multiplex PCR, and TCRdb's table has in-frame clones only and misses some. The sample includes around 240,000 clones, roughly 83% of them seen just once. Sequencing was performed on PBMCs or T cells enriched from blood (not recorded which). Receptors were obtained from a woman between 45 and 60 years old who had recovered from COVID-19.

The gene calls are TRBV6-5 and TRBJ2-7; 9 nucleotides agree with TRBD1. Germline trimming cut 5 bases from V and 4 bases from J; bases unmatched to any gene: 6. This CDR3 is built from 14 residues. Germline CDR1 is MNHEY and CDR2 is SVGAGI. The CDR3 bases are TGTGCCAGCAGTCCCGGGACAGGGAGGTACGAGCAGTACTTC. Translating gives CASSPGTGRYEQYF.

The gene calls are TRBV9 and TRBJ1-3; a weak D match, TRBD1 (6 bases). Trimming took 0 bases from V and 2 from J, leaving 9 bases between them. The CDR3 contains 15 residues. The germline V gene encodes CDR1 SGDLS and CDR2 YYNGEE. The CDR3 region is CASSVVEGAGNTIYF. CDR3 coding DNA: TGTGCCAGCAGCGTAGTAGAGGGGGCTGGAAACACCATATATTTT.

This chain uses TRBV7-2 with TRBJ1-6, with D possibly being TRBD1 (6 bases). CDR3 length equals 22 residues. CDR1 is SGHTA and CDR2 is FQGNSA in the germline V gene. Trimming cost V 0 bases and J 8 bases, with 32 bases left between them. CDR3 protein: CASSLAASVRQAQGGTDSPLHF. The CDR3 DNA sequence: TGTGCCAGCAGCTTAGCGGCATCAGTTCGACAGGCCCAGGGCGGTACTGATTCACCCCTCCACTTT.

The genes are TRBV11-2 and TRBJ2-3; 8 positions match TRBD2. With 7 bases clipped from V and 0 bases from J, the junction kept 9 bases outside the gene matches. The CDR3 totals 16 residues. Germline CDR1 SGHAT, CDR2 FQNNGV. The CDR3 DNA is TGTGCCAGCAACCTACTAGCGGAGTTTAGCACAGATACGCAGTATTTT. This sequence encodes CASNLLAEFSTDTQYF. Full variable domain (outside the CDR3, taken from reference TRBV11-2 and TRBJ2-3): EAGVAQSPRYKIIEKRQSVAFWCNPISGHATLYWYQQILGQGPKLLIQFQNNGVVDDSQLPKDRFSAERLKGVDSTLKIQPAKLEDSAVYLCASNLLAEFSTDTQYFGPGTRLTVL.

This chain joins TRBV6-5 and TRBJ1-3; no clear D gene. V was cut by 6 bases and J by 0 bases, with 9 bases left in between. The germline V gene encodes CDR1 MNHEY and CDR2 SVGAGI. The CDR3 extends over 14 amino acids. CDR3 bases: TGTGCCAGCAGCGGGGTCCTCTCTGGAAACACCATATATTTT. It specifies CASSGVLSGNTIYF.

This chain joins TRBV19 and TRBJ1-2; perhaps TRBD1 as D (5 bases). V was shortened by 5 bases and J by 2 bases, with 9 bases between the two germline ends. Per the germline V gene, CDR1 is LNHDA and CDR2 is SQIVND (reference sequence). The CDR3 has 13 amino acids. In nucleotides, the CDR3 is TGTGCCAGTAGTTGGAGGGGAAACTATGGCTACACCTTC. Residues: CASSWRGNYGYTF.

The CDR3 sequence is CASSSQGASNQPQHF. The CDR3 region has the DNA TGTGCCAGCAGTTCACAGGGGGCTAGCAATCAGCCCCAGCATTTT. This rearrangement joins TRBV6-5 to TRBJ1-5; 9 bases are shared with TRBD1. The ends lost 4 bases at V and 0 bases at J; junction bases unmatched: 1. The CDR3 extends over 15 amino acids. Per the germline V gene, CDR1 is MNHEY and CDR2 is SVGAGI.

This clone was picked up one time. The chain has TRBV6-2 or TRBV6-3 and TRBJ2-2; TRBD2 matches at 8 bases. Germline V gene lookup returns CDR1 MNHEY and CDR2 SVGEGT. The length of the CDR3 is 18 residues. The V and J ends lost 6 bases and 7 bases, in that order; junction bases with no gene match: 19. The CDR3 sequence: CASSRFLGGRRSGGELFF. The CDR3 region has the DNA TGTGCCAGCAGCAGATTTTTGGGCGGGAGGAGGAGCGGCGGGGAGCTGTTTTTT.

The table lists this clone with a few counts. The chain carries TRBV6-5 and TRBJ2-7, with 7 bases lining up with TRBD1. Germline assignment: CDR1 MNHEY and CDR2 SVGAGI. The CDR3 is 15 residues long. The V and J ends lost 5 bases and 0 bases, in that order; junction bases with no gene match: 7. CDR3 sequence (DNA): TGTGCCAGCAGTAGCAAACAGGGGAGCTCCTACGAGCAGTACTTC. Its translation is CASSSKQGSSYEQYF.

This clone was counted a single time. V usage is TRBV7-2 and J usage is TRBJ1-2; TRBD1 aligns across 7 bases. With V trimmed by 5 bases and J by 9 bases, 9 bases remained unmatched. Germline-derived CDR1 and CDR2 are SGHTA and FQGNSA. This CDR3 is 13 amino acids long. The CDR3 protein is CASSKTGQLSYTF. Written as DNA, the CDR3 is TGTGCCAGCAGCAAGACAGGGCAACTTAGCTACACCTTC.

This clone was counted a single time. This chain links TRBV5-6 with TRBJ2-7; maybe TRBD1 (6 bases). The CDR3 is 12 amino acids. V was pared by 2 bases and J by 6 bases, with 9 bases between. CDR1 and CDR2 from the germline V gene are SGHDT and YYEEEE. The CDR3 protein is CASSFTGTEQYF. The DNA of the CDR3 is TGTGCCAGCAGCTTTACAGGGACCGAGCAGTACTTC. Combining the CDR3 with reference TRBV5-6 and TRBJ2-7 gives the whole variable domain DAGVTQSPTHLIKTRGQQVTLRCSPKSGHDTVSWYQQALGQGPQFIFQYYEEEERQRGNFPDRFSGHQFPNYSSELNVNALLLGDSALYLCASSFTGTEQYFGPGTRLTVT.

V and J are TRBV18 and TRBJ2-1, with 8 bases aligning to TRBD2. This CDR3 comprises 16 residues. CDR1 is KGHSH, CDR2 LQKENI, per germline. With 0 bases clipped from V and 7 bases from J, the junction kept 8 bases outside the gene matches. The CDR3 spells CASSPPVSGAFNEQFF. The CDR3 DNA sequence: TGTGCCAGCTCACCACCAGTTAGCGGGGCCTTTAATGAGCAGTTCTTC.

V gene TRBV18 combines with J gene TRBJ2-2, with TRBD2 matching 10 bases. CDR1 and CDR2 from the germline V gene are KGHSH and LQKENI. This CDR3 has 17 residues. V shed 2 bases and J 2 bases; nucleotides not matched to a gene: 5. CDR3 in amino acids: CASSPGSGRSNTGELFF. In nucleotides, the CDR3 is TGTGCCAGCTCACCAGGTAGCGGGAGGTCCAACACCGGGGAGCTGTTTTTT.

V usage is TRBV3-1 (or the pseudogene TRBV3-2) and J usage is TRBJ2-3; D unclear. Germline V gene sequence: CDR1 LGHDT, CDR2 YNNKEL (reference sequence). Trimming removed 4 bases from V and 5 bases from J, with 7 bases in between. The CDR3 is made up of 12 amino acids. CDR3 residues: CASSRLGDTQYF. DNA for the CDR3: TGTGCCAGCAGCCGACTTGGAGATACGCAGTATTTT.

The V call is TRBV7-9, the J call TRBJ2-6, with TRBD1 matching 7 bases. The CDR3 loop spans 17 amino acids. Germline V gene lookup returns CDR1 SEHNR and CDR2 FQNEAQ (reference sequence). Unmatched junction bases numbered 3, after V lost 1 base and J lost 0 bases. The CDR3 protein is CASSLGTGPSGANVLTF. The CDR3 DNA reads as TGTGCCAGCAGCTTAGGGACAGGCCCCTCTGGGGCCAACGTCCTGACTTTC.

The V gene is TRBV5-5, the J gene TRBJ1-4, with D maybe TRBD1 (6 bases). V lost 0 bases, J lost 15 bases, and 21 bases lay in between. This CDR3 is built from 15 residues. Looked up from germline, CDR1 is SGHKS and CDR2 is YYEKEE (reference sequence). In DNA form, the CDR3 reads TGTGCCAGCAGCTTGGCCTATCTTCCGGCTAGGGGGATGTTTTTT. It is translated as CASSLAYLPARGMFF.

The chain employs TRBV7-2 and TRBJ1-3; D is unclear. V was cut by 0 bases and J by 3 bases, with 3 bases left in between. This CDR3 comprises 13 residues. CDR1 and CDR2 (germline): SGHTA, FQGNSA. The CDR3 bases are TGTGCCAGCAGCTTAGCCGGTGGAAACACCATATATTTT. Translating gives CASSLAGGNTIYF. The full variable domain, rest sourced from reference TRBV7-2 and TRBJ1-3, is GAGVSQSPSNKVTEKGKDVELRCDPISGHTALYWYRQSLGQGLEFLIYFQGNSAPDKSGLPSDRFSAERTGGSVSTLTIQRTQQEDSAVYLCASSLAGGNTIYFGEGSWLTVV.

A single count supports this clone. The V and J genes are TRBV21-1 and TRBJ2-3; the D call of TRBD2 is as the table states it, not checked on the DNA. TRBV21-1 is classified as a pseudogene. CDR3 length: 12 residues. The CDR3 region is CASTCRRDTQYF. As DNA, the CDR3 is TGTGCCAGCACCTGTAGGAGAGATACGCAGTATTTT.

The chain couples TRBV28 to TRBJ2-7, with 9 nucleotides matching TRBD1. V was pared by 6 bases and J by 3 bases, with 9 bases of the junction left unmatched. Looked up from germline, CDR1 is MDHEN and CDR2 is SYDVKM. The CDR3 sequence is 15 residues long. The CDR3 is CASRAQGQGSYEQYF. As DNA, the CDR3 is TGTGCCAGCAGAGCCCAGGGACAGGGTAGCTACGAGCAGTACTTC. Full variable domain (remainder filled in from reference TRBV28 and TRBJ2-7): DVKVTQSSRYLVKRTGEKVFLECVQDMDHENMFWYRQDPGLGLRLIYFSYDVKMKEKGDIPEGYSVSREKKERFSLILESASTNQTSMYLCASRAQGQGSYEQYFGPGTRLTVT.

The chain recombines TRBV28 with TRBJ1-2, with a possible D match to TRBD1 (6 bases). The germline V gene has CDR1 MDHEN and CDR2 SYDVKM. CDR3 length: 16 amino acids. Trimming took 6 bases from V and 3 from J, leaving 20 bases between them. Written as DNA, the CDR3 is TGTGCCAGCAGCCACAGCCCCTCGACAGGCGACTATGGCTACACCTTC. Amino acid sequence: CASSHSPSTGDYGYTF.

The gene calls are TRBV19 and TRBJ2-7; D may be TRBD1 (6 bases). V was cut by 3 bases and J by 0 bases, with 9 bases left in between. This CDR3 is 14 amino acids long. Germline V gene lookup returns CDR1 LNHDA and CDR2 SQIVND (reference sequence). The CDR3 spells CASSIGRGSYEQYF. For the CDR3, the DNA is TGTGCCAGTAGTATCGGCAGGGGCTCCTACGAGCAGTACTTC. Supplemented by reference TRBV19 and TRBJ2-7, the full variable domain reads DGGITQSPKYLFRKEGQNVTLSCEQNLNHDAMYWYRQDPGQGLRLIYYSQIVNDFQKGDIAEGYSVSREKKESFPLTVTSAQKNPTAFYLCASSIGRGSYEQYFGPGTRLTVT.

This chain uses TRBV4-1 with TRBJ2-2; TRBD1 is a possible D gene (6 bases). The CDR3 contains 16 residues. Germline CDR1 is MGHRA and CDR2 is YSYEKL. V lost 3 bases and J lost 1, with 12 bases in between. CDR3 in amino acids: CASSQEPGQNTGELFF. The CDR3, as DNA: TGCGCCAGCAGCCAGGAACCGGGACAGAACACCGGGGAGCTGTTTTTT.

In its sample, this clone was seen a few times. Mismatch with germline at one junction end may stem from a read error. The V gene is TRBV7-8, the J gene TRBJ1-2; maybe TRBD1 (6 bases). The CDR3 spans 14 residues. Germline CDR1 is SGHVS and CDR2 is FQNEAQ. CDR3: CASSLAIFGQRISF. DNA for the CDR3: TGTGCCAGCAGCTTAGCGATTTTCGGACAGCGGATAAGCTTC.

This chain links TRBV30 with TRBJ1-2, with 8 positions matching TRBD1. V gave up 3 bases and J gave up 9 bases; unmatched junction bases: 12. The CDR3 consists of 14 residues. The germline CDR1 and CDR2 sequences are GTSNPN and SVGIG (reference sequence). The CDR3 sequence: CAWRRDRGRRSYTF. The CDR3 DNA follows: TGTGCCTGGAGGAGAGACAGGGGACGAAGAAGCTACACCTTC.